Listed here is a single TCR beta chain. These data come from a study of OX40 agonist ivuxolimab in advanced cancers. Study background: At 0.01 to 10 mg/kg, ivuxolimab was administered intravenously to patients every 2 weeks. Averaging 60 years in age, with a range of roughly 20 to 80, the cohort was 65% to 85% male. Three individuals attained partial responses, comprising one hepatocellular carcinoma case and two cutaneous melanoma cases.

Per germline, CDR1 MNHNY and CDR2 SVGAGI (reference sequence). The CDR3 sequence is 16 residues long. Unmatched junction bases numbered 2, after V lost 1 base and J lost 1 base. Patients were ineligible given autoimmune disease history or systemic immunosuppression. Using immunoSEQ multiplex PCR, the repertoire was profiled, and TCRdb retains in-frame clones only, with some absent. The repertoire holds 40,000 to 55,000 clones, with about 91% as singletons. This rearrangement joins TRBV6-6 to TRBJ2-3; 10 bases line up with TRBD2. The sequence was obtained from an adult with an advanced solid tumor such as melanoma, head and neck, liver or kidney cancer. The sample here was CD4+ or CD8+ T cells sorted from blood, taken in a trial of the OX40 agonist ivuxolimab. Here the CDR3 DNA reads TGTGCCAGCAGTTACTTTCTAGCGGGAGGCACAGATACGCAGTATTTT. Its translation: CASSYFLAGGTDTQYF.